These 18 T cell receptor beta chains were sequenced from one sample in a study of cytomegalovirus exposure and HLA in healthy donors. Sequencing used immunoSEQ multiplex PCR; TCRdb keeps in-frame clones, though not all of them. Of fewer than 300,000 clones in the sample, around 89% were seen once. Sequencing was carried out using PBMCs. The source of these receptors is a woman aged 18-35 years in good health and CMV-seronegative.

The chain links TRBV9 to TRBJ2-7; the D gene is possibly TRBD2 (6 bases). Deletions cut 3 bases from V and 6 bases from J, with 19 bases between. The CDR3 length is 15 residues. Germline loops: CDR1 SGDLS, CDR2 YYNGEE. The CDR3 DNA is TGTGCCAGCAGCGGCGGTGGCGGGGCCGGGTCCGAGCAGTACTTC. Translated: CASSGGGGAGSEQYF.

This clone was counted only a few times. V usage is TRBV6-1 and J usage is TRBJ2-1, with D perhaps matching TRBD2 (6 bases). The CDR3 has 15 residues. CDR1 is MNHNS, CDR2 SASEGT, per germline. V was trimmed by 0 bases and J by 8 bases, leaving 14 bases between them. The CDR3 DNA is TGTGCCAGCAGTGAAGCAGGGCGGGATTGGGATGAGCAGTTCTTC. It codes for CASSEAGRDWDEQFF.

V is TRBV27 and J is TRBJ1-2, with 9 bases lining up with TRBD1. The CDR3 loop spans 14 amino acids. V lost 5 bases to trimming and J lost 3 bases; unmatched junction nucleotides: 4. The germline V gene encodes CDR1 MNHEY and CDR2 SMNVEV (reference sequence). The DNA for the CDR3 is TGTGCCAGCAGTGCACAGGGGGCAGACTATGGCTACACCTTC. Translated, it gives CASSAQGADYGYTF.

The J gene is TRBJ2-7, the V gene TRBV11-1, with 8 positions matching TRBD2. J was trimmed by 3 bases and V by 0 bases; bases with no gene match: 7. The CDR3 totals 16 residues. The germline V gene encodes CDR1 SGHAT and CDR2 FQDESV (reference sequence). This chain's CDR3 is CASSLAQAGAGYEQYF. In DNA, the CDR3 is TGTGCCAGCAGCTTAGCGCAAGCGGGAGCCGGCTACGAGCAGTACTTC.

This chain connects TRBV18 to TRBJ2-7; possibly TRBD2 for D (5 bases). Trimming took 1 base from V and 1 from J, leaving 11 bases between them. The CDR3 is made up of 15 amino acids. Germline CDR1 KGHSH, CDR2 LQKENI. This CDR3 is CASSPQDFPSYEQYF. CDR3 nucleotides: TGTGCCAGCTCACCACAGGACTTCCCTTCCTACGAGCAGTACTTC.

This clone was seen once. This chain uses TRBV5-4 with TRBJ2-6; no reliable D call. Deletions cut 0 bases from V and 1 base from J, with 5 bases between. Looked up from germline, CDR1 is SGHNT and CDR2 is YYREEE (reference sequence). The CDR3 contains 15 residues. CDR3 nucleotide sequence: TGTGCCAGCAGCTTGGGAGAGTCTGGGGCCAACGTCCTGACTTTC. Translating gives CASSLGESGANVLTF.

The chain has TRBV6-6 and TRBJ1-1, with D uncertain. This CDR3 spans 11 amino acids. V was trimmed by 6 bases and J by 11 bases, leaving 13 bases between them. Germline loops: CDR1 MNHNY, CDR2 SVGAGI (reference sequence). As DNA, the CDR3 is TGTGCCAGCAGGGAGGGAGTTAAGGCTTTCTTT. It yields the protein CASREGVKAFF.

The genes are TRBV15 and TRBJ1-5; TRBD1 agrees at 9 bases. Looked up from germline, CDR1 is LNHNV and CDR2 is YYDKDF (reference sequence). The CDR3 loop spans 16 amino acids. V lost 1 base to trimming and J lost 4 bases; unmatched junction nucleotides: 5. Written as DNA, the CDR3 is TGTGCCACCAGCAGAGCCGCGACAGGGGGTAATCAGCCCCAGCATTTT. Protein: CATSRAATGGNQPQHF. Full variable domain (remainder filled in from reference TRBV15 and TRBJ1-5): DAMVIQNPRYQVTQFGKPVTLSCSQTLNHNVMYWYQQKSSQAPKLLFHYYDKDFNNEADTPDNFQSRRPNTSFCFLDIRSPGLGDTAMYLCATSRAATGGNQPQHFGDGTRLSIL.

The rearrangement uses TRBV9 and TRBJ2-3; 10 bases line up with TRBD2. V gave up 1 base and J gave up 9 bases; unmatched junction bases: 5. From germline, CDR1 is SGDLS and CDR2 YYNGEE. The CDR3 contains 14 residues. CDR3 nucleotide sequence: TGTGCCAGCAGCGTAACTAGCGGGATGGGGACGCAGTATTTT. The encoded protein is CASSVTSGMGTQYF.

The chain employs TRBV6-1 and TRBJ1-4; a possible D gene is TRBD1 (6 bases). V was shortened by 6 bases and J by 0 bases, with 11 bases between the two germline ends. Germline lookup yields CDR1 MNHNS and CDR2 SASEGT. The CDR3 is made up of 15 amino acids. CDR3 bases: TGTGCCAGCAGGCCTGACAGGTCAACTAATGAAAAACTGTTTTTT. Its protein product is CASRPDRSTNEKLFF.

The V gene is TRBV27, the J gene TRBJ1-1; TRBD1 matches 10 bases. CDR1 MNHEY and CDR2 SMNVEV come from the germline V gene (reference sequence). Trimming took 8 bases from V and 1 from J; bases not matched to a gene: 7. The CDR3 contains 15 residues. CDR3 bases: TGTGCCAGCTCGCCTAGGACAGGGGGGAACACTGAAGCTTTCTTT. Translation gives CASSPRTGGNTEAFF.

The V call is TRBV2, the J call TRBJ2-7, with 7 bases identical to TRBD1. Germline CDR1 SNHLY, CDR2 FYNNEI. The CDR3 runs 15 residues. With V trimmed by 1 base and J by 3 bases, 6 bases remained unmatched. The CDR3 DNA follows: TGTGCCAGCAGTGAAGACCAGGGACAGAACTACGAGCAGTACTTC. Its translation: CASSEDQGQNYEQYF.

This clone was detected only once. The chain employs TRBV25-1 and TRBJ1-2; D uncertain. V lost 0 bases, J lost 4 bases, and 9 bases lay in between. This CDR3 has 14 amino acids. The germline V gene encodes CDR1 MGHDK and CDR2 SYGVNS. CDR3 residues: CASSEYGSIYGYTF. DNA of the CDR3: TGTGCCAGCAGTGAATACGGGAGTATCTATGGCTACACCTTC.

This chain links TRBV9 with TRBJ2-5; D might be TRBD1 (5 bases). Germline V lookup: CDR1 SGDLS, CDR2 YYNGEE. The V and J ends lost 3 bases and 3 bases respectively, with 12 bases between them. CDR3 length: 14 residues. The CDR3 sequence: CASSGGSREETQYF. The DNA of the CDR3 is TGTGCCAGCAGCGGGGGCAGCCGGGAAGAGACCCAGTACTTC.

This clone has only a few counts. The chain combines TRBV6-1 with TRBJ2-1; the match to TRBD2 covers 12 bases. V shed 2 bases, J shed 7 bases, and the junction held 6 bases outside the gene matches. Germline V gene sequence: CDR1 MNHNS, CDR2 SASEGT. There are 16 residues in the CDR3. DNA of the CDR3: TGTGCCAGCAGTGAAAGTTGGACTAGCGGGAAGAATGAGCAGTTCTTC. This encodes CASSESWTSGKNEQFF.

The CDR3 sequence is CASSAQGWDTQYF. CDR3 in DNA: TGTGCCAGCAGTGCACAGGGGTGGGATACGCAGTATTTT. J is TRBJ2-3 and V is TRBV28; 7 positions agree with TRBD1. This CDR3 comprises 13 residues. Per germline, CDR1 MDHEN and CDR2 SYDVKM. V shed 5 bases and J 6 bases; nucleotides not matched to a gene: 5.

This chain joins TRBV7-2 and TRBJ2-5; D is possibly TRBD1 (5 bases). Germline V gives CDR1 SGHTA, CDR2 FQGNSA. The CDR3 totals 14 residues. V was pared by 5 bases and J by 1 base, with 11 bases between. This chain's CDR3 is CASSQSRAQETQYF. The CDR3 DNA is TGTGCCAGCAGCCAGTCCAGGGCCCAAGAGACCCAGTACTTC.

V and J are TRBV27 and TRBJ2-4, with 9 bases aligning to TRBD2. The CDR3 length is 21 residues. V gave up 3 bases and J gave up 0 bases; unmatched junction bases: 18. The germline V gene has CDR1 MNHEY and CDR2 SMNVEV (reference sequence). CDR3 residues: CASSFPRDASGTWGAKNIQYF. CDR3 DNA sequence: TGTGCCAGCAGTTTCCCTAGGGATGCTAGCGGGACTTGGGGAGCCAAAAACATTCAGTACTTC.